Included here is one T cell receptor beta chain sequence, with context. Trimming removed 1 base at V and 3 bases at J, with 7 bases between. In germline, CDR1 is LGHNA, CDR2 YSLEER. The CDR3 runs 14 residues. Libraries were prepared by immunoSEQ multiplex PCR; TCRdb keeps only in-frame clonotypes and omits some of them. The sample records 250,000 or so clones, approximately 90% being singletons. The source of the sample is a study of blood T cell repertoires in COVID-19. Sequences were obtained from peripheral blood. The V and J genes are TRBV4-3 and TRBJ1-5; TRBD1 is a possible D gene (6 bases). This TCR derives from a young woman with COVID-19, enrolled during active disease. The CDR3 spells CASSQGQDNQPQHF. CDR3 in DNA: TGCGCCAGCAGCCAAGGACAGGACAATCAGCCCCAGCATTTT.